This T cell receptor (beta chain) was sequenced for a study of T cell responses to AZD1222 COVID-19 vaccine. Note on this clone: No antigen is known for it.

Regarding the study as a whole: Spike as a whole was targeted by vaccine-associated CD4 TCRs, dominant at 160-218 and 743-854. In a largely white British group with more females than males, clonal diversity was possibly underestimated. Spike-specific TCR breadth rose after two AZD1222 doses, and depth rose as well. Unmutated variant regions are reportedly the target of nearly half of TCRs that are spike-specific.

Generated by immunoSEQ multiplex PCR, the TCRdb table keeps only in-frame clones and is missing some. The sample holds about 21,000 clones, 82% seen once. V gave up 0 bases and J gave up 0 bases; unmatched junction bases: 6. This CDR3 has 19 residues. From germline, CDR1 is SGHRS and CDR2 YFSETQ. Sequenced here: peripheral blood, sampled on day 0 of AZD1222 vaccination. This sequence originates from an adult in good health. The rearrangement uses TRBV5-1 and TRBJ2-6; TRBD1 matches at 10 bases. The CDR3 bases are TGCGCCAGCAGCTTGGCCGAGACAGGGGGCGCCTCTGGGGCCAACGTCCTGACTTTC. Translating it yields CASSLAETGGASGANVLTF.